Below are 19 T cell receptor beta chains sequenced from a single sample in a study of blood T cell repertoires in COVID-19. This table comes from immunoSEQ multiplex PCR, and its TCRdb copy is limited to in-frame clones, with some not included. Of about 220,000 clones listed, 80% to 85% are singletons. Sample: peripheral blood. These receptors all stem from a woman in her 30s who had recovered from COVID-19.

The chain couples TRBV25-1 to TRBJ2-1; D is unclear. The CDR3 totals 13 residues. V lost 3 bases and J 2 bases, leaving 5 bases between the germline ends. In germline, CDR1 is MGHDK, CDR2 SYGVNS. CDR3 residues: CASSDTAYNEQFF. As DNA, the CDR3 is TGTGCCAGCAGTGACACAGCCTACAATGAGCAGTTCTTC.

The rearrangement links TRBV7-9 to TRBJ2-7; weak D call: TRBD2 (6 bases). With 11 bases removed from V and 4 bases from J, the gap between germline ends came to 12 bases. CDR3 length: 11 amino acids. Per germline, CDR1 SEHNR and CDR2 FQNEAQ (reference sequence). The CDR3 DNA reads as TGTGCCTCGGGAGCACGGTACGAGCAGTACTTC. This gives the protein CASGARYEQYF.

This chain uses TRBV9 with TRBJ2-7; 7 bases fit TRBD1. The V and J ends lost 4 bases and 7 bases, in that order; junction bases with no gene match: 11. Germline V gene data show CDR1 as SGDLS and CDR2 as YYNGEE. The CDR3 runs 14 residues. CDR3 nucleotide sequence: TGTGCCAGCAGCCTTTTTAGACAGGGTTCTGAGCAGTACTTC. The encoded protein is CASSLFRQGSEQYF.

This sequence joins TRBV19 and TRBJ2-2; 10 bases fit TRBD2. J was trimmed by 6 bases and V by 6 bases; bases with no gene match: 7. This CDR3 has 15 amino acids. The germline V gene has CDR1 LNHDA and CDR2 SQIVND (reference sequence). For the CDR3, the DNA is TGTGCCAGTAGGGAAAGCGGGAGGGCCGCCGGGGAGCTGTTTTTT. As protein: CASRESGRAAGELFF.

CDR3 in DNA: TGTGCCAGCAGTTCCTCAGGGTTGAACCAGCCCCAGCATTTT. This codes for CASSSSGLNQPQHF. The chain couples TRBV27 to TRBJ1-5; D possibly corresponds to TRBD1 (5 bases). The V end was cut by 4 bases, the J end by 7 bases, with 14 bases between. Germline CDR1 reads MNHEY; CDR2 reads SMNVEV (reference sequence). This CDR3 has 14 amino acids.

This clone occurred a few times. This chain connects TRBV27 to TRBJ1-4, with D possibly TRBD1 on 6 matching bases. There are 15 residues in the CDR3. Germline V gives CDR1 MNHEY, CDR2 SMNVEV (reference sequence). V was pared by 5 bases and J by 3 bases, with 13 bases between. The CDR3 DNA reads as TGTGCCAGCAGTCCCCGGGACAACTCTAATGAAAAACTGTTTTTT. It codes for CASSPRDNSNEKLFF.

As DNA, the CDR3 is TGTGCCTGGTCAGGGGGGAACGAGCAGTACTTC. Translation gives CAWSGGNEQYF. The chain combines TRBV30 with TRBJ2-7; perhaps TRBD1 as D (7 bases). The germline V gene encodes CDR1 GTSNPN and CDR2 SVGIG (reference sequence). The CDR3 sequence is 11 residues long. V was cut by 5 bases and J by 5 bases, with 10 bases left in between.

The V and J genes are TRBV9 and TRBJ1-2, with a possible D match to TRBD1 (6 bases). The ends were cut back, 0 bases at V and 6 bases at J, with 12 bases in the middle. The CDR3 is 14 amino acids. Germline V gene data show CDR1 as SGDLS and CDR2 as YYNGEE. CDR3 in DNA: TGTGCCAGCAGCGTAGACAGGGACGCAGATGGCTACACCTTC. Encoded protein: CASSVDRDADGYTF.

In this sample, this clone turned up many times. The V gene is TRBV2, the J gene TRBJ1-2, with D possibly matching TRBD1 (5 bases). The CDR3 is made up of 12 amino acids. Trimming removed 7 bases from V and 8 bases from J, with 14 bases in between. In germline, CDR1 is SNHLY, CDR2 FYNNEI. DNA for the CDR3: TGTGCCAGCAACCGGGCAGGGAACGGCTACACCTTC. Amino acid sequence: CASNRAGNGYTF.

The rearrangement joins TRBV4-2 to TRBJ1-4; 7 positions match TRBD1. The CDR3 sequence is 19 residues long. Unmatched junction bases numbered 17, after V lost 0 bases and J lost 7 bases. From germline, CDR1 is LGHNA and CDR2 YNFKEQ. The CDR3 DNA follows: TGTGCCAGCAGCCAAGACGGACAACAGGGCAGTAACAGGGGTGAAAAACTGTTTTTT. This codes for CASSQDGQQGSNRGEKLFF.

This clone was detected only once. The chain joins TRBV5-1 to TRBJ1-4, with TRBD1 matching over 7 bases. The CDR3 sequence is 13 residues long. The germline CDR1 and CDR2 sequences are SGHRS and YFSETQ. V shed 2 bases and J 8 bases; nucleotides not matched to a gene: 3. Written as DNA, the CDR3 is TGCGCCAGCAGCTTAAACAGGGGCGAAAAACTGTTTTTT. The encoded protein is CASSLNRGEKLFF.

The chain carries TRBV7-7 and TRBJ2-1; TRBD2 aligns across 12 bases. This CDR3 has 15 amino acids. J was trimmed by 10 bases and V by 5 bases; bases with no gene match: 9. Germline CDR1 and CDR2: SSHAT and FNYEAQ (reference sequence). The CDR3 spells CASSVGLAGNGEQFF. CDR3 sequence (DNA): TGTGCCAGCAGCGTAGGACTAGCGGGAAACGGGGAGCAGTTCTTC.

J is TRBJ2-2 and V is TRBV6-1, with D perhaps TRBD1 (6 bases). V lost 2 bases and J 4 bases, leaving 11 bases between the germline ends. There are 15 residues in the CDR3. Germline-derived CDR1 and CDR2 are MNHNS and SASEGT. In nucleotides, the CDR3 is TGTGCCAGCAGTGAACTAGGACAGATCACCGGGGAGCTGTTTTTT. It specifies CASSELGQITGELFF.

The V call is TRBV4-1, the J call TRBJ1-4; 7 positions match TRBD1. Germline V gene sequence: CDR1 MGHRA, CDR2 YSYEKL. V lost 1 base, J lost 4 bases, and 9 bases stayed unmatched. This CDR3 has 17 residues. CDR3 sequence reads: CASSQATTGQNNEKLFF. CDR3 nucleotides: TGCGCCAGCAGCCAAGCAACTACGGGACAGAATAATGAAAAACTGTTTTTT.

The V call is TRBV13, the J call TRBJ2-4; D remains ambiguous. The CDR3 has 15 residues. V was clipped by 4 bases and J by 0 bases, with 10 bases between them. The germline gives CDR1 PRHDT, CDR2 FYEKMQ (reference sequence). Here the CDR3 DNA reads TGTGCCAGCAGCTCGTACAGCTTAGCCAAAAACATTCAGTACTTC. This sequence encodes CASSSYSLAKNIQYF.

On this clone itself: Relative to the germline gene, one junction end is altered; a read error may explain this. The chain couples TRBV6-5 to TRBJ1-2; TRBD1 agrees at 11 bases. The CDR3 runs to 15 residues. The germline V gene has CDR1 MNHEY and CDR2 SVGAGI. CDR3 loop: CASTYAQGQGDGYTF. DNA for the CDR3: TGTGCCAGCACTTACGCTCAGGGACAGGGGGATGGCTACACCTTC.

By proportion, this clone is large. CDR3 protein: CASSPTSGRTQETQYF. The CDR3 region has the DNA TGTGCCAGCAGCCCGACTAGCGGGAGGACACAAGAGACCCAGTACTTC. The gene calls are TRBV5-6 and TRBJ2-5, with TRBD2 matching over 13 bases. The CDR3 covers 16 residues. Germline loops: CDR1 SGHDT, CDR2 YYEEEE. Germline trimming cut 4 bases from V and 2 bases from J; bases unmatched to any gene: 5.

This clone was recorded a few times. The CDR3 protein is CASSFPDSAEQYF. CDR3 in DNA: TGTGCCAGCAGCTTCCCCGACAGTGCCGAGCAGTACTTC. V and J are TRBV5-4 and TRBJ2-7; TRBD1 is a possible D gene (5 bases). The CDR3 spans 13 residues. The germline gives CDR1 SGHNT, CDR2 YYREEE (reference sequence). Deletions cut 2 bases from V and 6 bases from J, with 12 bases between.

The genes are TRBV6-5 and TRBJ2-3; tentatively, D is TRBD2 (5 bases). Germline lookup yields CDR1 MNHEY and CDR2 SVGAGI. The CDR3 loop spans 14 amino acids. V lost 5 bases and J 2 bases, leaving 11 bases between the germline ends. The CDR3 DNA is TGTGCCAGCAGTCCCCCGGGATACACAGATACGCAGTATTTT. Translating gives CASSPPGYTDTQYF.